This T cell receptor beta chain was documented in a study of OX40 agonist ivuxolimab in advanced cancers. This CDR3 is 17 amino acids long. V trimming: 0 bases; J trimming: 6 bases; junction bases outside the gene matches: 9. CDR1 and CDR2 (germline): MGHRA, YSYEKL. TCRdb's copy holds only in-frame clones and misses some; the assay was immunoSEQ multiplex PCR. The sample yields 70,000 or so clones, 90% to 95% seen once. The sample consisted of CD4+ or CD8+ T cells sorted from blood, taken in a trial of the OX40 agonist ivuxolimab. This clonotype was obtained from an adult with an advanced solid tumor such as melanoma, head and neck, liver or kidney cancer. The chain uses TRBV4-1 and TRBJ2-2; 8 bases align to TRBD2. As DNA, the CDR3 is TGCGCCAGCAGCCAAGATGGAGGGACGGGAGGGCCCGGGGAGCTGTTTTTT. Translation gives CASSQDGGTGGPGELFF.